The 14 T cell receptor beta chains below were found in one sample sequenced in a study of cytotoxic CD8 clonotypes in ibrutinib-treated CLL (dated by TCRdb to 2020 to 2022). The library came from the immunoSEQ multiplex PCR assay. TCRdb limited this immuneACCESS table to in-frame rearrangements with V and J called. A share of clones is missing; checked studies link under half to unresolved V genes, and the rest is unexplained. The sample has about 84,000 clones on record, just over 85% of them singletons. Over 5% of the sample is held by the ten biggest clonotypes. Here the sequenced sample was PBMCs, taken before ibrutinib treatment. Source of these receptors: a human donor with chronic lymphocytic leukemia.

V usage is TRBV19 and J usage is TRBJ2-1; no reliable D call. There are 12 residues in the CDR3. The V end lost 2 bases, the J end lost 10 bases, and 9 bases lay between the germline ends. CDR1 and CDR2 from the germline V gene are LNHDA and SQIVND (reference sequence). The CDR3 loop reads CASSIMLHEQFF. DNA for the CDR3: TGTGCCAGTAGTATAATGCTTCACGAGCAGTTCTTC.

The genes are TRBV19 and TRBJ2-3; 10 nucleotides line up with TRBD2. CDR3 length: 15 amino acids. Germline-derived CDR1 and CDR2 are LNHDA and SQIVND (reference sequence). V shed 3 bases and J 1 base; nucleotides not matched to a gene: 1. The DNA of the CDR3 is TGTGCCAGTAGTATCGGGACTAGCGGCACAGATACGCAGTATTTT. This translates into CASSIGTSGTDTQYF. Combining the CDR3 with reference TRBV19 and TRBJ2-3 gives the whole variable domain DGGITQSPKYLFRKEGQNVTLSCEQNLNHDAMYWYRQDPGQGLRLIYYSQIVNDFQKGDIAEGYSVSREKKESFPLTVTSAQKNPTAFYLCASSIGTSGTDTQYFGPGTRLTVL.

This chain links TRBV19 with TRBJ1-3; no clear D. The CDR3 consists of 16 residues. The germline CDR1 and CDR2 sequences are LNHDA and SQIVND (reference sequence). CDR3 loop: CDRDLRTAISGNTIYF. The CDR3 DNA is TGTGACCGTGACCTAAGGACGGCCATCTCTGGAAACACCATATATTTT.

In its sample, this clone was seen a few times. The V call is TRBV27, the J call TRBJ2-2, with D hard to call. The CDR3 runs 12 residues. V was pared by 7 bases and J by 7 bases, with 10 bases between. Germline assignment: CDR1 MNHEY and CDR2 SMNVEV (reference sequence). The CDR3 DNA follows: TGTGCCAGCAAAACCTACAACGGGGAGCTGTTTTTT. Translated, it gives CASKTYNGELFF.

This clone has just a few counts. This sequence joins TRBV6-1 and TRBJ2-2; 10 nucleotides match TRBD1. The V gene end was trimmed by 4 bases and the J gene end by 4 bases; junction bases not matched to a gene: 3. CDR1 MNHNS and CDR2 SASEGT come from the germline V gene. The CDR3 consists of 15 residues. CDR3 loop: CASSAGQGPTGELFF. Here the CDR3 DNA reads TGTGCCAGCAGTGCGGGACAGGGGCCCACCGGGGAGCTGTTTTTT.

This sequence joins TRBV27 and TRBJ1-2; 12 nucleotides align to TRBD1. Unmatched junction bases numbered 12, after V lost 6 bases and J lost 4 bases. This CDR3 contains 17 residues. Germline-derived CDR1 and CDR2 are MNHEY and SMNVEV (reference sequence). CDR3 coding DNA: TGTGCCAGCAGCCGGCACGCGGGACAGGGGGCTGGCTATGGCTACACCTTC. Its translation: CASSRHAGQGAGYGYTF.

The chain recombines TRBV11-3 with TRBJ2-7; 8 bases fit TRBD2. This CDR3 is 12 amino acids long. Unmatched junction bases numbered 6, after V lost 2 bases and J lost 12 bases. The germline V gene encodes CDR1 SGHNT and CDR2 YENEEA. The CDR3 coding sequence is TGTGCCAGCAGCTTACCGGGAGGGCCTCCGTACTTC. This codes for CASSLPGGPPYF.

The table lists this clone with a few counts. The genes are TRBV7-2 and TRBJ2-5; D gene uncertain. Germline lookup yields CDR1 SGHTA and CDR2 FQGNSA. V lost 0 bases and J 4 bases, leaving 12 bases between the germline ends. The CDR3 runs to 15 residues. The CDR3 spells CASSLAKAVGETQYF. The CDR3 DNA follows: TGTGCCAGCAGCTTAGCTAAAGCAGTGGGAGAGACCCAGTACTTC.

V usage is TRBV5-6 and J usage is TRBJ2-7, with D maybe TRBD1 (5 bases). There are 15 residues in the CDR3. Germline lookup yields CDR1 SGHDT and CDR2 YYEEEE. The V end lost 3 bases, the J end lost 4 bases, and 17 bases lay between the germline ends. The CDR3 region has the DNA TGTGCCAGCAGCTCGGATCCTCGACAGCGATACGAGCAGTACTTC. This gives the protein CASSSDPRQRYEQYF.

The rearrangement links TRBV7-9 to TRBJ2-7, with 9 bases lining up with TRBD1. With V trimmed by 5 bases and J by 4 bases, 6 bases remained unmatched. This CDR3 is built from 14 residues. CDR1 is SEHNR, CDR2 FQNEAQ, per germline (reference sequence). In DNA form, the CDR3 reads TGTGCCAGCAGCCCACGGACAGGGGAGTACGAGCAGTACTTC. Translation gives CASSPRTGEYEQYF. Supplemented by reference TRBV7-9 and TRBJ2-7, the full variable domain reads DTGVSQNPRHKITKRGQNVTFRCDPISEHNRLYWYRQTLGQGPEFLTYFQNEAQLEKSRLLSDRFSAERPKGSFSTLEIQRTEQGDSAMYLCASSPRTGEYEQYFGPGTRLTVT.

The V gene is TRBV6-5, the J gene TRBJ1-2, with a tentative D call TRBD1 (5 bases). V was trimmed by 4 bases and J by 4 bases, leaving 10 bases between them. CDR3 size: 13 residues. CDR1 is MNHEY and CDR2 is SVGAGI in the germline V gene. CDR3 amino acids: CASSWGRGYGYTF. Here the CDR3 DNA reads TGTGCCAGCAGTTGGGGACGGGGCTATGGCTACACCTTC.

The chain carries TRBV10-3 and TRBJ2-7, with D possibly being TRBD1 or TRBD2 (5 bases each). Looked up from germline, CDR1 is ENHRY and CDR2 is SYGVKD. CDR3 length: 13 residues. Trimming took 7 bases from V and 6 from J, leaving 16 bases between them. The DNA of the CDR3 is TGTGCCATCAACCCGGGTCGGGGCCGCGAGCAGTACTTC. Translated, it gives CAINPGRGREQYF.

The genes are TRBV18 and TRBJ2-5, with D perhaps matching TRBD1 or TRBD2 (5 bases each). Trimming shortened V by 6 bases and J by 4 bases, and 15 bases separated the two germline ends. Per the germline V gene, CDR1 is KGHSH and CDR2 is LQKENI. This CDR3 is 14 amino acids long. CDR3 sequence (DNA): TGTGCCAGCTCGCTAACGGGGCCAGGAGAGACCCAGTACTTC. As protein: CASSLTGPGETQYF.

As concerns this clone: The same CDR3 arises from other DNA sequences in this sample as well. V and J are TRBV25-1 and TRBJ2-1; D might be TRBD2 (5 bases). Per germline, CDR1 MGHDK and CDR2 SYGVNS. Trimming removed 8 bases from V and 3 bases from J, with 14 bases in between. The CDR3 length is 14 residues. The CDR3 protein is CASAKEAIYNEQFF. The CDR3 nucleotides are TGTGCCAGCGCAAAGGAGGCAATCTACAATGAGCAGTTCTTC.